The sequence of this T cell receptor beta chain was determined in a study of blood T cell repertoires in COVID-19. Per the study methods: Estimation of nucleated cell counts was performed using reference gene primer amplification. Some clones are missing from TCRdb's copy, which holds only in-frame ones; the method was immunoSEQ multiplex PCR. For V, J and clone size, that table is used; D and trimming come from the DNA. The table shows about 350,000 clones, with roughly 87% occurring only once. The CDR3 sequence is 14 residues long. Trimming took 4 bases from V and 4 from J, leaving 15 bases between them. Looked up from germline, CDR1 is SGHNT and CDR2 is YYREEE (reference sequence). Resolution of symptoms, clearance, or two negative PCRs was present in recovered Cohort 3 donors.

The chain is built from TRBV5-4 and TRBJ2-7; TRBD2 is a possible D gene (5 bases). The sequencing sample was made of PBMCs or T cells enriched from blood (not recorded which). This receptor was obtained from a woman in her 30s who had recovered from COVID-19. Written as DNA, the CDR3 is TGTGCCAGCAGCACGCCTAGCCATGTTTACGAGCAGTACTTC. It translates to CASSTPSHVYEQYF.